This T cell receptor beta chain stems from a study of radiotherapy plus CTLA-4 blockade in lung cancer. The table came from immunoSEQ multiplex PCR; TCRdb's copy has only in-frame clones and leaves some out. The profile shows about 66,000 clones, over 80% of them singletons. Germline assignment: CDR1 SGHDT and CDR2 YYEEEE. The CDR3 consists of 15 residues. Trimming pared 3 bases from V and 6 bases from J, leaving 16 bases between. The chain couples TRBV5-6 to TRBJ2-1, with D possibly TRBD2 on 6 matching bases. The sequence was obtained from a human donor with non-small cell lung cancer who had a partial response to radiotherapy plus ipilimumab. This specimen was peripheral blood, taken from a patient treated with radiotherapy plus ipilimumab. The CDR3 sequence is CASSSPGVASNEQFF. As DNA, the CDR3 is TGTGCCAGCAGCTCCCCGGGAGTAGCCAGCAATGAGCAGTTCTTC.